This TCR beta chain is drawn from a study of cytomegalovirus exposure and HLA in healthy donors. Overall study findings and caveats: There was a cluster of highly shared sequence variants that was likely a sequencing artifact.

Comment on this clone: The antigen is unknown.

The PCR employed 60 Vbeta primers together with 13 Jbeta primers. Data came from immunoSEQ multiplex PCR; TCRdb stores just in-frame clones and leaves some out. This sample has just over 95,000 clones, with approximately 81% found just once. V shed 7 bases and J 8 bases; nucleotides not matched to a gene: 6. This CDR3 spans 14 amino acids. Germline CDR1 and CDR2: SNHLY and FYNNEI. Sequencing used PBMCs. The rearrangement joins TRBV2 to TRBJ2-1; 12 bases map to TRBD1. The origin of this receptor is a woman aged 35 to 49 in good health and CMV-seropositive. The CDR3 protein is CASKGDRGLDEQFF. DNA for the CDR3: TGTGCCAGCAAGGGGGACAGGGGGCTCGATGAGCAGTTCTTC.